The 5 T cell receptor beta chains below were found in one sample sequenced in a study of cytomegalovirus exposure and HLA in healthy donors. It was with 60 Vbeta and 13 Jbeta primers that the PCR ran. The table came from immunoSEQ multiplex PCR; TCRdb's copy has only in-frame clones and leaves some out. The table records under 200,000 clones, approximately 80% of them present only once. Sequences were obtained from PBMCs. These receptors came from a woman between 18 and 29 years old in good health and CMV-seronegative.

The gene calls are TRBV9 and TRBJ2-2; D remains ambiguous. CDR1 and CDR2 from the germline V gene are SGDLS and YYNGEE. Between the trimmed V and J ends, which lost 0 bases and 3 bases, there was a span of 3 bases. The CDR3 length is 13 residues. The CDR3 sequence: CASSVDYTGELFF. The CDR3 nucleotides are TGTGCCAGCAGCGTAGACTACACCGGGGAGCTGTTTTTT. The full variable domain, rest sourced from reference TRBV9 and TRBJ2-2, is DSGVTQTPKHLITATGQRVTLRCSPRSGDLSVYWYQQSLDQGLQFLIQYYNGEERAKGNILERFSAQQFPDLHSELNLSSLELGDSALYFCASSVDYTGELFFGEGSRLTVL.

The chain carries TRBV12-5 and TRBJ2-7, with D possibly matching TRBD1 (6 bases). Trimming pared 6 bases from V and 5 bases from J, leaving 17 bases between. Germline values: CDR1 LGHNT, CDR2 FRNRAP. The CDR3 covers 14 residues. CDR3 residues: CASGPWARDNEQYF. The CDR3 bases are TGTGCTAGTGGCCCTTGGGCAAGGGACAACGAGCAGTACTTC.

This rearrangement joins TRBV15 to TRBJ1-4; 10 positions match TRBD1. V lost 4 bases, J lost 10 bases, and 9 bases stayed unmatched. The CDR3 sequence is 15 residues long. The germline V gene has CDR1 LNHNV and CDR2 YYDKDF (reference sequence). The CDR3 loop reads CATSTGTGALGKLFF. In DNA, the CDR3 is TGTGCCACCAGCACCGGGACAGGGGCTCTTGGAAAACTGTTTTTT.

The chain carries TRBV4-1 and TRBJ1-2, with 10 bases matching TRBD1. This CDR3 is built from 17 residues. The germline gives CDR1 MGHRA, CDR2 YSYEKL. With 2 bases clipped from V and 3 bases from J, the junction kept 9 bases outside the gene matches. CDR3 sequence: CASSQPGQGVDHYGYTF. CDR3 sequence (DNA): TGCGCCAGCAGCCAACCCGGACAGGGGGTGGATCACTATGGCTACACCTTC.

The rearrangement joins TRBV7-3 to TRBJ1-2; TRBD1 aligns across 7 bases. V dropped 5 bases and J dropped 3; count of bases not matched to a gene: 3. This CDR3 has 13 amino acids. Germline CDR1 is SGHTA and CDR2 is FQGTGA. As DNA, the CDR3 is TGTGCCAGCAGCCGGGACAGAGACTATGGCTACACCTTC. Amino acids: CASSRDRDYGYTF.